These 26 T cell receptor beta chains were sequenced from one sample in a study of tumor-infiltrating lymphocytes in primary liver carcinoma (dated by TCRdb to about 2017). Blood RNA was extracted from unsorted whole blood with TRIzol reagent; germline DNA came from the DNeasy Blood & Tissue kit. The reads were generated on an Illumina HiSeq 2500. Starting from around 500 ng total RNA, TCRbeta-specific cDNA was produced by reverse transcription with a constant-region primer and ProtoScript II reverse transcriptase. The TCRbeta libraries were prepared through three rounds of nested multiplex PCR following a slightly modified ARM-PCR procedure. The first two PCR rounds used multiplex TRBV1-TRBV30 forward primers with a Cbeta reverse primer, each for about 10 cycles. Starting from the raw public reads, TCRdb applied fastp trimming at Q25, assembled clones with MiXCR and retained in-frame beta chains. Entries are consolidated by CDR3 protein sequence, retaining the most common genes and DNA. A total of hundreds of thousands of distinct CDR3 sequences appear in this sample, about 50% of them only once. Over 15% of the sample rests with the top ten.

Material: peripheral blood. These receptors all come from a woman aged 25 to 39 with primary liver carcinoma and hepatitis B virus infection.

This clonotype was observed at least ten times. The V and J genes are TRBV12-3 or TRBV12-4 and TRBJ2-1, with TRBD1 matching 7 bases. This CDR3 region has 16 residues. The junction had 11 bases not matched to a gene; V was cut back by 4 bases and J by 5 bases. CDR3 nucleotides: TGTGCCAGCAGTTCCCCCTTTGGGACAGCCGACAATGAGCAGTTCTTC. Protein product: CASSSPFGTADNEQFF.

In this sample, this clonotype turned up many times. V usage is TRBV12-3 or TRBV12-4 and J usage is TRBJ2-1, with D perhaps TRBD1 or TRBD2 (6 bases each). This CDR3 has 15 amino acids. Trimming cost V 2 bases and J 2 bases, with 10 bases left between them. CDR3 protein: CASSLPGAAYNEQFF. CDR3 DNA sequence: TGTGCCAGCAGTTTACCGGGGGCCGCCTACAATGAGCAGTTCTTC.

The chain carries TRBV19 and TRBJ2-7; TRBD1 matches 7 bases. The CDR3 extends over 17 amino acids. CDR1 is LNHDA, CDR2 SQIVND, per germline (reference sequence). V lost 5 bases to trimming and J lost 2 bases; unmatched junction nucleotides: 15. CDR3 region: CASSRIPSQGFPYEQYF. CDR3 DNA sequence: TGTGCCAGTAGTCGTATTCCTTCACAGGGGTTCCCCTACGAGCAGTACTTC.

A word on this clonotype: This may be a read error, as it is one base from a much larger clone. This chain connects TRBV11-2 to TRBJ2-7; D might be TRBD1 (5 bases). This CDR3 spans 13 amino acids. CDR1 SGHAT and CDR2 FQNNGV come from the germline V gene. CDR3 protein: CASSLLDTYGQYF. CDR3 coding DNA: TGTGCCAGCAGCTTACTGGACACCTACGGGCAGTACTTC.

The chain joins TRBV30 to TRBJ2-2, with TRBD2 identical over 8 bases. Germline CDR1 is GTSNPN and CDR2 is SVGIG (reference sequence). V lost 5 bases, J lost 4 bases, and 9 bases stayed unmatched. This CDR3 is built from 15 residues. Here the CDR3 reads CAWANGGATTGELFF. DNA of the CDR3: TGTGCCTGGGCGAACGGGGGGGCCACCACCGGGGAGCTGTTTTTT.

This clonotype was recorded a few times. The CDR3 sequence is CASSFPLAGGPWPDTQYF. The CDR3 nucleotides read TGTGCCAGCAGCTTTCCTCTAGCGGGAGGGCCGTGGCCGGATACGCAGTATTTT. The J gene is TRBJ2-3, the V gene TRBV7-9; 12 bases are a match to TRBD2. Germline CDR1 is SEHNR and CDR2 is FQNEAQ (reference sequence). This CDR3 has 18 amino acids. V was pared by 3 bases and J by 6 bases, with 13 bases of the junction left unmatched.

With respect to this clonotype: At one boundary the junction diverges from the germline segment, which might be a read error. CDR3 bases: TGTGCCTGGAGTGTAGGGTACGGTCAGCTCCAGCATTTT. It is translated as CAWSVGYGQLQHF. The gene calls are TRBV30 and TRBJ1-5; D not resolved. Per germline, CDR1 GTSNPN and CDR2 SVGIG (reference sequence). The CDR3 is 13 amino acids.

This clonotype was seen a handful of times. The rearrangement links TRBV6-2 or TRBV6-3 to TRBJ1-3, with no clear D. Germline CDR1 is MNHEY and CDR2 is SVGEGT. CDR3 length: 14 amino acids. V was pared by 7 bases and J by 0 bases, with 10 bases between. The CDR3 sequence is CASTYGSSGNTIYF. The CDR3, as DNA: TGTGCCAGCACATACGGCAGCTCTGGAAACACCATATATTTT.

Turning to this clonotype: A much larger clone differs from this one at a single base, so this may be a read error. The V call is TRBV29-1, the J call TRBJ1-4, with D unresolved. CDR3 length equals 13 residues. Germline V gene lookup returns CDR1 SQVTM and CDR2 ANQGSEA. The CDR3 is CSVEFPLGEELFF. The CDR3 DNA is TGCAGCGTTGAATTCCCATTGGGTGAAGAACTGTTTTTT.

Regarding this clonotype: A much larger clone is a single base away; this may be a read error. The chain links TRBV6-5 to TRBJ2-7; 12 bases are a match to TRBD2. The V segment lost 4 bases and the J segment 4 bases; nucleotides outside the gene matches: 5. The germline CDR1 and CDR2 sequences are MNHEY and SVGAGI. The CDR3 consists of 15 residues. CDR3 bases: TGTGCCAGCAGTTCAGGACTAGCGGGAAGTTACGAGCAGTACTTC. Translated, it gives CASSSGLAGSYEQYF.

This clonotype was detected many times. The rearrangement uses TRBV29-1 and TRBJ2-5, with D tentatively TRBD1 (6 bases). V was clipped by 4 bases and J by 5 bases, with 11 bases between them. The CDR3 covers 12 residues. Looked up from germline, CDR1 is SQVTM and CDR2 is ANQGSEA. The CDR3 protein is CSVGGGGETQYF. The CDR3 nucleotides are TGCAGCGTTGGTGGGGGCGGCGAGACCCAGTACTTC.

With regard to this clonotype: A much larger clone differs from this one at a single base, so this may be a read error. Without the conserved terminal phenylalanine or tryptophan, this CDR3 likely stems from a read error. The chain combines TRBV29-1 with TRBJ2-3; D unresolved. Germline lookup yields CDR1 SQVTM and CDR2 ANQGSEA. The CDR3 extends over 13 amino acids. V lost 6 bases and J 0 bases, leaving 10 bases between the germline ends. The chain's CDR3 is CSVTSFSTDTQYS. CDR3 nucleotides: TGCAGCGTCACGTCCTTTAGCACAGATACGCAGTATTCT.

This chain links TRBV4-3 with TRBJ2-5; maybe TRBD2 (5 bases). The V end was cut by 0 bases, the J end by 1 base, with 12 bases between. The CDR3 spans 16 residues. Germline V gives CDR1 LGHNA, CDR2 YSLEER. The DNA of the CDR3 is TGCGCCAGCAGCCAAGATAGATTAGGGAGCCAAGAGACCCAGTACTTC. This encodes CASSQDRLGSQETQYF.

As to this clonotype: Compared with germline, one end of the junction differs, possibly owing to a read error. The V gene is TRBV10-2, the J gene TRBJ2-1; D is possibly TRBD2 (6 bases). CDR1 is WSHSY, CDR2 SAAADI, per germline. The length of the CDR3 is 15 residues. This CDR3 reads CASSAFSRRDDVQFF. The CDR3 DNA is TGCGCTAGCAGTGCGTTTAGCAGGCGGGACGATGTGCAGTTCTTC.

This clonotype appeared once. The conserved final phenylalanine or tryptophan is absent from the CDR3, which likely points to a read error. The CDR3 DNA reads TGTGGCAGCACCCACTGGGGACGAGGTCGTTACGAGCAGTACATC. Amino acids: CGSTHWGRGRYEQYI. The chain carries TRBV11-2 and TRBJ2-7; TRBD1 or TRBD2 may be the D gene (5 bases each). Germline V CDR1 and CDR2: SGHAT, FQNNGV. This CDR3 spans 15 amino acids.

This clonotype was observed many times. Here the CDR3 reads CASSQVGNTIYF. CDR3 bases: TGCGCCAGCAGCCAAGTTGGAAACACCATATATTTT. The rearrangement links TRBV4-1 to TRBJ1-3; D not certain. CDR1 MGHRA and CDR2 YSYEKL come from the germline V gene. With 1 base removed from V and 3 bases from J, the gap between germline ends came to 1 base. The CDR3 runs 12 residues.

This clonotype was picked up a small number of times. The chain is built from TRBV6-5 and TRBJ1-2; D might be TRBD1 (6 bases). The CDR3 runs to 16 residues. V was trimmed by 5 bases and J by 7 bases, leaving 23 bases between them. The germline V gene encodes CDR1 MNHEY and CDR2 SVGAGI. CDR3 bases: TGTGCCAGCAGTCCAACTGTTAAGGGGGGGGCTGGTGGCTACACCTTC. Translation: CASSPTVKGGAGGYTF.

This chain uses TRBV29-1 with TRBJ2-1, with D perhaps matching TRBD2 (5 bases). The CDR3 consists of 13 residues. Germline values: CDR1 SQVTM, CDR2 ANQGSEA. Here the CDR3 DNA reads TGCCGCGCCGCCCGGGATACTTCGAATGAGCAGTTCTTC. Translation gives CRAARDTSNEQFF.

This clonotype appeared a single time. A read error may explain this, as a much larger clone is one base away. In DNA form, the CDR3 reads TGTGCCAGCAGCTGCACAGTCAGCTGGCGGGGCACAGATACGCAGTATTTT. This translates into CASSCTVSWRGTDTQYF. The gene calls are TRBV14 and TRBJ2-3; weak D call: TRBD2 (5 bases). The germline V and J ends were trimmed by 5 bases and 1 base, with 19 bases remaining between them. The germline V gene encodes CDR1 SGHDN and CDR2 FVKESK. The CDR3 runs to 17 residues.

In the case of this clonotype: This may be a read error, as it is one base from a much larger clone. The J gene is TRBJ1-5, the V gene TRBV12-3 or TRBV12-4; D unresolved. The CDR3 totals 15 residues. In DNA form, the CDR3 reads TGTGCCAGCAGTTTAGCGCATGGTAGCAATCAGCCCCACCATTTT. Protein: CASSLAHGSNQPHHF.

This clonotype has ten or more counts. The CDR3 protein is CASSQVYGQGGNEQFF. The CDR3 bases are TGCGCCAGCAGCCAAGTCTATGGACAGGGTGGGAATGAGCAGTTCTTC. V usage is TRBV4-1 and J usage is TRBJ2-1; 8 bases are shared with TRBD1. Germline V gives CDR1 MGHRA, CDR2 YSYEKL. The CDR3 is made up of 16 amino acids. V was clipped by 1 base and J by 7 bases; unmatched bases: 9.

This clonotype was counted ten times or more. This chain connects TRBV4-3 to TRBJ2-3; 14 bases are shared with TRBD2. This CDR3 comprises 15 residues. V shed 4 bases, J shed 8 bases, and the junction held 5 bases outside the gene matches. Germline CDR1 reads LGHNA; CDR2 reads YSLEER. CDR3 loop: CASSPGTSGSFTQYF. The DNA of the CDR3 is TGCGCCAGCAGCCCGGGGACTAGCGGGAGTTTTACGCAGTATTTT.

The sample holds a few counts of this clonotype. V is TRBV19 and J is TRBJ2-1, with 12 bases that match TRBD2. Unmatched junction bases numbered 2, after V lost 6 bases and J lost 8 bases. The CDR3 has 13 residues. CDR1 LNHDA and CDR2 SQIVND come from the germline V gene (reference sequence). CDR3 in DNA: TGTGCCAGTAGACTAGCGGGAGGACATGAGCAGTTCTTC. Translation: CASRLAGGHEQFF.

In the case of this clonotype: Just one base apart from a much larger clone, this may be a read error. The chain's CDR3 is CAGSFDRFYGYTF. The DNA for the CDR3 is TGTGCCGGCAGTTTCGACAGATTCTATGGCTACACCTTC. The V call is TRBV12-3 or TRBV12-4, the J call TRBJ1-2, with a possible D match to TRBD1 (5 bases). This CDR3 region has 13 residues.

In regard to this clonotype: The junction shows a germline mismatch at one end, possibly a read error. The V gene is TRBV6-5, the J gene TRBJ1-6; D gene ambiguous. There are 13 residues in the CDR3. Germline CDR1 is MNHEY and CDR2 is SVGAGI. CDR3 in DNA: TGTACCAGCAGTTACACAGAAAATTCACCCCTCAACTTT. It specifies CTSSYTENSPLNF.

This clonotype was observed once. The junction departs from the called germline gene at one end, perhaps through a read error. This chain joins TRBV6-5 and TRBJ2-6; the D gene is possibly TRBD1 (5 bases). Germline V lookup: CDR1 MNHEY, CDR2 SVGAGI. The CDR3 totals 17 residues. This chain's CDR3 is CASSYSDSYSGAYVLTF. CDR3 coding DNA: TGTGCCAGCAGTTACTCTGACAGCTACTCTGGGGCCTACGTCCTGACTTTC.